This T cell receptor beta chain was sequenced for a study of T cell clonality in common variable immunodeficiency. The study's findings and limits: Compared with healthy controls, CVID subjects showed increased TCRbeta clonality, mostly in about a third.

Clones were sequenced by immunoSEQ multiplex PCR, and TCRdb holds only the in-frame ones, with some missing. The data show about 52,000 clones, with none appearing a single time. This clone was counted at least ten times. The antigen is undetermined. The read ends 3 residues early relative to the CDR3; the germline J gene fills the gap. With 4 bases clipped from V and 6 bases from J, the junction kept 6 bases outside the gene matches. In germline, CDR1 is DFQATT, CDR2 SNEGSKA (reference sequence). The CDR3 has 12 residues. The clonotype comes from a person between 18 and 70 years old in good health. This chain uses TRBV20-1 with TRBJ2-7; TRBD1 aligns across 7 bases. The specimen was peripheral blood mononuclear cells. The CDR3 sequence is CSATTGPLEQYF. CDR3 DNA (partial): TGCAGTGCTACGACAGGGCCCCTCGAG.